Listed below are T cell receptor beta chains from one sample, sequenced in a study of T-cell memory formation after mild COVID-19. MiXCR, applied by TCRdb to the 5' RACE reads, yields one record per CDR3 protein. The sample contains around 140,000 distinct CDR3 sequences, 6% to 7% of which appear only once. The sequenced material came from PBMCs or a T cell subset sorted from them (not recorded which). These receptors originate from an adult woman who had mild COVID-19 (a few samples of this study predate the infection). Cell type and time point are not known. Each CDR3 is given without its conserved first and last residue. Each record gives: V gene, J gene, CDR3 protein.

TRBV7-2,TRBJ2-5,ASSFPASGETQY
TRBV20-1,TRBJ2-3,SASQGIGTDTQY
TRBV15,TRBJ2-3,ATSPGSPTDTQY
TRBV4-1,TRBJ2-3,ASSQASTDTQY
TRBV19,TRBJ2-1,ASRQIRDYPSSYNEQF
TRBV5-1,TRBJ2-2,ASSQGRDTTGELF
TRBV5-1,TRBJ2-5,ASSGALQETQY
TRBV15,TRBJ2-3,ATSRARTSGTDTQY
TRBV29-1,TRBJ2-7,SGGETYEQY
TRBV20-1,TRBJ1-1,SADRANTEAF
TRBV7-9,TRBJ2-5,ASSPHRGLAGGPRETQY
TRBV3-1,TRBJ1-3,ASRLVSGNTIY
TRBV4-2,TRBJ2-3,ASSLGLAGGPTDTQY
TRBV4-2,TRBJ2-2,ASSPSPPTGATGELF